Listed below are T cell receptor beta chains from one sample, sequenced in a study of cytomegalovirus exposure and HLA in healthy donors. Some clones are missing from TCRdb's copy, which holds only in-frame ones; the method was immunoSEQ multiplex PCR. The sample yields about 170,000 clones, 76% seen once. The material sequenced was PBMCs. The receptors stem from a female donor in good health and CMV-seronegative. Both conserved end residues are part of each CDR3. The D gene is left open where the match is weak. Clone sizes are given selectively: once, few, many, or a class where the clone is expanded.

>TRBD1|TRBJ2-7|TRBV11-2|16|.
CASSSSLGQGSYEQYF
TGTGCCAGCAGCTCGTCCTTGGGACAGGGCTCCTACGAGCAGTACTTC
>TRBD2|TRBJ2-1|TRBV14|15|.
CASSELAGVNNEQFF
TGTGCCAGCAGCGAACTAGCGGGGGTGAACAATGAGCAGTTCTTC
>TRBD2|TRBJ2-7|TRBV2|14|.
CASMAERGAYEQYF
TGTGCCAGCATGGCGGAGCGGGGGGCCTACGAGCAGTACTTC
>TRBD1|TRBJ1-5|TRBV10-3|13|.
CAIQDRETQPQHF
TGTGCCATTCAAGACAGGGAGACGCAGCCCCAGCATTTT
>.|TRBJ1-5|TRBV7-8|15|.
CASSPNGGLGQPQHF
TGTGCCAGCAGCCCGAACGGCGGGCTGGGTCAGCCCCAGCATTTT
>.|TRBJ2-1|TRBV7-9|15|.
CASSLMRQLFNEQFF
TGTGCCAGCAGCTTAATGCGACAGCTCTTCAATGAGCAGTTCTTC
>.|TRBJ1-1|TRBV6-1|14|.
CASSRITGEAEAFF
TGTGCCAGCAGTAGAATAACGGGGGAGGCTGAAGCTTTCTTT
>TRBD1|TRBJ1-1|TRBV5-1|12|.
CASSLGQGQAFF
TGCGCCAGCAGCCTGGGACAGGGACAAGCTTTCTTT
>TRBD2|TRBJ2-3|TRBV27|18|.
CASSSGLAADSSTDTQYF
TGTGCCAGCAGTTCTGGACTAGCGGCCGACTCTAGCACAGATACGCAGTATTTT
>.|TRBJ1-1|TRBV9|13|few
CASSVGRRAEAFF
TGTGCCAGCAGCGTAGGCCGGAGGGCTGAAGCTTTCTTT
>TRBD2|TRBJ2-3|TRBV7-3|16|.
CASSLTSSGNTDTQYF
TGTGCCAGCAGCTTAACGTCTAGCGGGAACACAGATACGCAGTATTTT
>TRBD2|TRBJ2-3|TRBV14|16|.
CASSQVLGLGADTQYF
TGTGCCAGCAGCCAAGTGTTGGGACTAGGTGCAGATACGCAGTATTTT
>.|TRBJ2-6|TRBV6-1|15|once
CASSVGQAGANVLTF
TGTGCCAGCAGTGTGGGGCAGGCTGGGGCCAACGTCCTGACTTTC
>TRBD1|TRBJ1-3|TRBV5-6|16|.
CASSPGQGASGNTIYF
TGTGCCAGCAGCCCTGGGCAGGGGGCGTCTGGAAACACCATATATTTT
>.|TRBJ2-3|TRBV5-1|14|.
CASRGARGTDTQYF
TGCGCCAGCAGAGGGGCCAGGGGCACAGATACGCAGTATTTT
>.|TRBJ1-4|TRBV28|18|few
CASSPITHASGAYEKLFF
TGTGCCAGCAGTCCTATTACCCACGCCTCCGGAGCTTATGAAAAACTGTTTTTT
>TRBD1|TRBJ1-2|TRBV27|15|.
CASSSTGVANYGYTF
TGTGCCAGCAGTTCGACAGGGGTAGCTAACTATGGCTACACCTTC
>.|TRBJ2-7|TRBV9|14|.
CASSVQGPPYEQYF
TGTGCCAGCAGCGTACAGGGCCCTCCTTACGAGCAGTACTTC
>.|TRBJ1-2|TRBV7-9|13|.
CASSLAGEDGYTF
TGTGCCAGCAGCTTAGCAGGGGAGGATGGCTACACCTTC
>TRBD1|TRBJ1-5|TRBV28|15|.
CAIRGGDRGLQPQHF
TGTGCCATCCGCGGTGGTGACAGGGGGCTTCAGCCCCAGCATTTT
>.|TRBJ1-5|TRBV4-3|15|.
CASSQSGWSNQPQHF
TGCGCCAGCAGCCAGTCAGGGTGGAGCAATCAGCCCCAGCATTTT
>.|TRBJ2-3|TRBV2|11|.
CASRQTDTQYF
TGTGCCAGCAGGCAGACAGATACGCAGTATTTT
>.|TRBJ2-6|TRBV7-3|16|.
CASSTPGVSGANVLTF
TGTGCCAGCAGCACCCCAGGGGTTTCTGGGGCCAACGTCCTGACTTTC
>.|TRBJ2-7|TRBV19|13|.
CASSIEEGYEQYF
TGTGCCAGTAGTATTGAGGAGGGATACGAGCAGTACTTC
>.|TRBJ2-5|TRBV7-9|13|.
CASSPRVKETQYF
TGTGCCAGCAGCCCCCGGGTAAAAGAGACCCAGTACTTC
>.|TRBJ2-3|TRBV6-1|15|once
CASKEGGGLTDTQYF
TGTGCCAGCAAGGAAGGCGGGGGCCTGACAGATACGCAGTATTTT
>TRBD1|TRBJ1-1|TRBV7-2|17|.
CASSLTTGARMNTEAFF
TGTGCCAGCAGCCTAACAACAGGGGCACGCATGAACACTGAAGCTTTCTTT
>.|TRBJ1-1|TRBV7-2|12|.
CASSFSEPEAFF
TGTGCCAGCAGCTTTAGTGAGCCTGAAGCTTTCTTT
>TRBD2|TRBJ2-3|TRBV18|16|.
CASSSYSSGRTDTQYF
TGTGCCAGCTCATCTTACTCTAGCGGGCGCACAGATACGCAGTATTTT
>TRBD1|TRBJ2-3|TRBV15|16|.
CATSRYMTGVQDTQYF
TGTGCCACCAGCAGATACATGACAGGGGTTCAAGATACGCAGTATTTT
>.|TRBJ2-5|TRBV11-3|14|.
CASSLGGGRETQYF
TGTGCCAGCAGCTTAGGAGGGGGTCGGGAGACCCAGTACTTC
>TRBD1|TRBJ1-5|TRBV9|15|once
CASSRTGGENQPQHF
TGTGCCAGCAGTCGTACAGGGGGGGAGAATCAGCCCCAGCATTTT
>.|TRBJ2-7|TRBV11-2|14|few
CASSSGALTVEQYF
TGTGCCAGCAGCTCCGGAGCGCTGACGGTCGAGCAGTACTTC
>TRBD1|TRBJ1-2|TRBV29-1|11|.
CSDYRGGGYTF
TGCAGCGACTACAGGGGAGGTGGCTACACCTTC